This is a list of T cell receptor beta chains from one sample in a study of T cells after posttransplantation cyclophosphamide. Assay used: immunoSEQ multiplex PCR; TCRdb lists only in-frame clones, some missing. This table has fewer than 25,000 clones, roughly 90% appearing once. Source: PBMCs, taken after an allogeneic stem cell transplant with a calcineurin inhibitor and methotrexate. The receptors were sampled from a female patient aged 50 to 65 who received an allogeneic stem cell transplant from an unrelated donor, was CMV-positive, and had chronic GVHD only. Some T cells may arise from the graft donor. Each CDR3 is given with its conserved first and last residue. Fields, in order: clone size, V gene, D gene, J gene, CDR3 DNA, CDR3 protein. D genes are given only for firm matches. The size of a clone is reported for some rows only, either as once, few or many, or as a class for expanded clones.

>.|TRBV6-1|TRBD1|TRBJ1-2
TGTGCCAGCAGTGAGAGGGACAGGGCCCTCACCTTC
CASSERDRALTF
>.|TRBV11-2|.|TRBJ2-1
TGTGCCAGCTCTACTCTCGGAGGGCAGTTCTTC
CASSTLGGQFF
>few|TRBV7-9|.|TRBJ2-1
TGTGCCAGCAGCTTAGGGACTGTCGCGGATGAGCAGTTCTTC
CASSLGTVADEQFF
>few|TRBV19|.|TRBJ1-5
TGTGCCAGTAGTATACAACTGGCAGGCCAACGATACAGCAATCAGCCCCAGCATTTT
CASSIQLAGQRYSNQPQHF
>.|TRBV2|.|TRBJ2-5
TGTGCCTCTCGACCCCGGGGAGGAATTCAGGAGACCCAGTACTTC
CASRPRGGIQETQYF
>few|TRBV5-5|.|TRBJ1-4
TGTGCCAGCAGCTCGACAGCCACAACTAATGAAAAACTGTTTTTT
CASSSTATTNEKLFF
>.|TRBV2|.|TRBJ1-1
TGTGCCAGCAGTAGAGGTAGTCGCACTGAAGCTTTCTTT
CASSRGSRTEAFF
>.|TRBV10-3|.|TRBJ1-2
TGTGCAATCAAAGAGGATTCGGCTAACTATGGCTACACCTTC
CAIKEDSANYGYTF
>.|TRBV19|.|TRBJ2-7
TGTGCCAGTAGTTTGGGCAGGGGAGTCTACGAGCAGTACTTC
CASSLGRGVYEQYF
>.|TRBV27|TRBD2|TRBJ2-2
TGTGCCAGCAGTAGGCCGGGACTAGCAGTGAACACCGGGGAGCTGTTTTTT
CASSRPGLAVNTGELFF
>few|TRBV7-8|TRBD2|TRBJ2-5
TGTGCCAGCAGCTTAGGGCCTAGCGGGAGTAGAGAGACCCAGTACTTC
CASSLGPSGSRETQYF
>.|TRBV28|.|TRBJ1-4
TGTGCCAGCAGTAATTACAGACAGGCAACTAATGAAAAACTGTTTTTT
CASSNYRQATNEKLFF
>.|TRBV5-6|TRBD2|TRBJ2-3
TGTGCCAGCAGCTTCCGGCCTAGCGGAAACCCGACTTCCACAGATACGCAGTATTTT
CASSFRPSGNPTSTDTQYF
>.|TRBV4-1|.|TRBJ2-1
TGCGCCAGCAGCCATACGACTAGCTACAATGAGCAGTTCTTC
CASSHTTSYNEQFF
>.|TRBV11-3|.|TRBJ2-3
TGTGCCAGCAGCTTAGATCGGGAGCTACATTTT
CASSLDRELHF
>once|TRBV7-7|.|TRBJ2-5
TGTGCTAGCAGCTTAGGTTTTAGGGGAGAGACCCAGTACTTC
CASSLGFRGETQYF
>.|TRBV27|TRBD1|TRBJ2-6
TGTGCCAGCAGTTCCGGACAGGGGGCGCATGGGGCCAACGTCCTGACTTTC
CASSSGQGAHGANVLTF
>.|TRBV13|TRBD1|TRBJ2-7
TGTGCCAGCAGCCACAGGGGGAAGGGCTACGAGCAGTACTTC
CASSHRGKGYEQYF
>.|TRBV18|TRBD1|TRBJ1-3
TGTGCCAGCTCACGCGACAGGGATGGAAACACCATATATTTT
CASSRDRDGNTIYF
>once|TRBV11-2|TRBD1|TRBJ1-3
TGTGCCAGCAGCTTTGGGACAGGGGTCTCTGGAAACACCATATATTTT
CASSFGTGVSGNTIYF
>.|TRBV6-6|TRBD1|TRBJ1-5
TGTGCCAGCAGTCACCAGGGGGGTTTCGGCAATCAGCCCCAGCATTTT
CASSHQGGFGNQPQHF
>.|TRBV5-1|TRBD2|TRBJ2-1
TGCGCCAGCACAGGACTAGCGGGAGGGCCGCGCTCCTACAATGAGCAGTTCTTC
CASTGLAGGPRSYNEQFF
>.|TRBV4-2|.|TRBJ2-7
TGTGCCAGCAGCCAAGTTCTAGCGCGCGACGAAGAGCAGTACTTC
CASSQVLARDEEQYF